This T cell receptor (beta chain) was recovered during a study of cytomegalovirus exposure and HLA in healthy donors. 13 Jbeta primers and 60 Vbeta primers were used for the PCR. The assay was immunoSEQ multiplex PCR, and TCRdb's table has in-frame clones only and misses some. The table records under 200,000 clones, around 80% of them present only once. Trimming stripped 4 bases from V and 0 bases from J, with 21 bases between. CDR3 length: 18 amino acids. CDR1 and CDR2 from the germline V gene are KGHSH and LQKENI. J is TRBJ1-1 and V is TRBV18; TRBD1 is a possible D gene (6 bases). Sequenced sample: PBMCs. This sequence was found in a young man in good health and CMV-seronegative. The CDR3 sequence is CASSRKRQADTLNTEAFF. The CDR3 region has the DNA TGTGCCAGCTCACGGAAGCGACAGGCCGATACCTTGAACACTGAAGCTTTCTTT.